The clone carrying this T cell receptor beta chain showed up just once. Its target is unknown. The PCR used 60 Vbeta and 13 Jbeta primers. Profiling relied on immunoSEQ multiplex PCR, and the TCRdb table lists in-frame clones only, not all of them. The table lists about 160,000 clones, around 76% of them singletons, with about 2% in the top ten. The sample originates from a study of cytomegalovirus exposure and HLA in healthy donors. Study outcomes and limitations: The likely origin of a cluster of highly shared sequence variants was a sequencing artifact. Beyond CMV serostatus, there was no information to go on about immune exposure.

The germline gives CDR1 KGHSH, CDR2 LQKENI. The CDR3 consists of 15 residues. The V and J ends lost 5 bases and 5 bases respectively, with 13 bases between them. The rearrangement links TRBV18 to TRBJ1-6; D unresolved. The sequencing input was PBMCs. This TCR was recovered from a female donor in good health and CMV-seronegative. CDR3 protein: CASSVSGTDNSPLHF. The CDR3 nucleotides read TGTGCCAGCTCAGTATCGGGAACAGATAATTCACCCCTCCACTTT.